This entry is about one T cell receptor beta chain. The source of the sample is a study of blood T cell repertoires in COVID-19. Looking at the study overall: Sources were T cells, B-cell-depleted T cells, or PBMCs; the material itself was cDNA or gDNA.

As originally analysed: Using reference gene primer amplification, nucleated cell counts were estimated. The protocol was immunoSEQ multiplex PCR, while the TCRdb copy is restricted to in-frame clones and leaves out a portion. The D gene and trimming were derived from the DNA, and the V and J assignments and clone size from that table. Altogether about 73,000 clones are present, 65% to 85% being singletons, with the ten largest covering 5.3%. The trim removed 1 base at V and 0 bases at J, leaving 5 bases unmatched. This CDR3 is built from 16 residues. From germline, CDR1 is SGHTA and CDR2 FQGTGA. The genes are TRBV7-3 and TRBJ2-7, with 8 bases identical to TRBD2. The sample consisted of peripheral blood. The receptor comes from a man aged 50 to 59 with active COVID-19. CDR3 sequence: CASSLSSGEGSYEQYF. The CDR3 nucleotides are TGTGCCAGCAGCTTAAGTAGCGGGGAAGGCTCCTACGAGCAGTACTTC.